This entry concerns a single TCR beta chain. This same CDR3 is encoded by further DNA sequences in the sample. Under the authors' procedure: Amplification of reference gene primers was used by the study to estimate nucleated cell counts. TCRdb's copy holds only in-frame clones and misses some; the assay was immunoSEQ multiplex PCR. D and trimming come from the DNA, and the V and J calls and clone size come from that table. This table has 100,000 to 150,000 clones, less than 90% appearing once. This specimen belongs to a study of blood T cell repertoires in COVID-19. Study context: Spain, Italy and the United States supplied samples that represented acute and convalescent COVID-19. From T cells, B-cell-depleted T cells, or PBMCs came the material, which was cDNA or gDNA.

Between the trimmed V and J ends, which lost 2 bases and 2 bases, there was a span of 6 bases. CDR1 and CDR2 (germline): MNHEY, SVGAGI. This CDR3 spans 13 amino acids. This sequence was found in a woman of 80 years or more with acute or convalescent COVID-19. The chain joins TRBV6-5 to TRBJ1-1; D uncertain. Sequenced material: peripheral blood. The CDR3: CASSYGPNTEAFF. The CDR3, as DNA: TGTGCCAGCAGTTACGGCCCTAACACTGAAGCTTTCTTT.